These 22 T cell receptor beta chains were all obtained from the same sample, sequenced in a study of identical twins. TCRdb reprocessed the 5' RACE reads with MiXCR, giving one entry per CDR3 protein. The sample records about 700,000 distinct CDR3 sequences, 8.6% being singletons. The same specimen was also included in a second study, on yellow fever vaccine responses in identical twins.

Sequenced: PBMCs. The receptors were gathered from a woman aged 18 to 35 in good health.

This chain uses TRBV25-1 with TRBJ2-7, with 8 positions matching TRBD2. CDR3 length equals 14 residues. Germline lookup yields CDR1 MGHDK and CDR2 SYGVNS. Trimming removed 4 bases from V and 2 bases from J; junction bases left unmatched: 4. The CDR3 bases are TGTGCCAGCAGTGTTGTCGGGGGGGCCTACGAGCAGTACTTC. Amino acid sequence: CASSVVGGAYEQYF.

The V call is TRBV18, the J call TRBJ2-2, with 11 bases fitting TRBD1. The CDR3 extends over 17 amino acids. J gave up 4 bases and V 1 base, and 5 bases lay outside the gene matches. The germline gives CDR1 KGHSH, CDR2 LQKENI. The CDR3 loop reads CASSPQRTGGATGELFF. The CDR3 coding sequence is TGTGCCAGCTCACCACAAAGGACAGGGGGCGCCACCGGGGAGCTGTTTTTT. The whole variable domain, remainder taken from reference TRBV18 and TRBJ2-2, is NAGVMQNPRHLVRRRGQEARLRCSPMKGHSHVYWYRQLPEEGLKFMVYLQKENIIDESGMPKERFSAEFPKEGPSILRIQQVVRGDSAAYFCASSPQRTGGATGELFFGEGSRLTVL.

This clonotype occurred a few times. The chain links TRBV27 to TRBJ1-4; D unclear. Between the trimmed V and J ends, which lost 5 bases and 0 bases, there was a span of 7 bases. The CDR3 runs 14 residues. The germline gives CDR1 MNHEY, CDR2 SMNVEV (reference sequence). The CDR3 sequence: CASSRIATNEKLFF. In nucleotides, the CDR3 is TGTGCCAGCAGTCGCATAGCAACTAATGAAAAACTGTTTTTT.

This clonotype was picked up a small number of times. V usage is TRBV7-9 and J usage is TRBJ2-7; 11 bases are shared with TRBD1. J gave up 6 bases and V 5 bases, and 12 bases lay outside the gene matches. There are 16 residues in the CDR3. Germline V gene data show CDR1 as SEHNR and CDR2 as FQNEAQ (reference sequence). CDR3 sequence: CASSLPRGQGGLEQYF. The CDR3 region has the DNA TGTGCCAGCAGCCTACCGCGGGGACAGGGGGGGCTCGAGCAGTACTTC.

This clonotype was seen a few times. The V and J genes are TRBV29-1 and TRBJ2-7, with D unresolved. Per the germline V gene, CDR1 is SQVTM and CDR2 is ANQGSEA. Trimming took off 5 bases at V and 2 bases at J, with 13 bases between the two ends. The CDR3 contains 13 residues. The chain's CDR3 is CSVIMNGAYEQYF. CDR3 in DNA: TGCAGCGTTATTATGAATGGGGCCTACGAGCAGTACTTC.

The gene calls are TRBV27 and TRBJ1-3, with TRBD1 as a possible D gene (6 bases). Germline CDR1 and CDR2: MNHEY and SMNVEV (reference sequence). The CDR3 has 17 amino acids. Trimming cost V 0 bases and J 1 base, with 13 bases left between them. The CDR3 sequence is CASSLSNRVGSGNTIYF. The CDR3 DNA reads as TGTGCCAGCAGTTTATCGAACAGGGTGGGGTCTGGAAACACCATATATTTT.

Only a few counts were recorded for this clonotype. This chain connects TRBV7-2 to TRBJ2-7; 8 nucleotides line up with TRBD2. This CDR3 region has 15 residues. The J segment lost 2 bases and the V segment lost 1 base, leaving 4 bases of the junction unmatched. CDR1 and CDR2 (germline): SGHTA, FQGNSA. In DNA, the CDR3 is TGTGCCAGCAGCTTAGGCCCGGGGGGGACCTACGAGCAGTACTTC. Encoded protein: CASSLGPGGTYEQYF.

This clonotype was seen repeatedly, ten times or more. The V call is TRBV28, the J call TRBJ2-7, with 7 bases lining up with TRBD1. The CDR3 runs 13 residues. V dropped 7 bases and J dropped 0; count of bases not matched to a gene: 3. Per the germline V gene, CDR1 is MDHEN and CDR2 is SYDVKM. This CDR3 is CASTRGYSYEQYF. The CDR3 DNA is TGTGCCAGCACCAGGGGGTACTCCTACGAGCAGTACTTC.

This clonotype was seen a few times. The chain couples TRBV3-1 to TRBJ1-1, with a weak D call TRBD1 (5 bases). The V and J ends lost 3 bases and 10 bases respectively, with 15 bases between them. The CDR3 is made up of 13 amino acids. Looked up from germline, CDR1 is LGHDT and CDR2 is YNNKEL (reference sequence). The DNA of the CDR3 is TGTGCCAGCAGCCAGAACCCCGCGAGGGGAGCTTTCTTT. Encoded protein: CASSQNPARGAFF.

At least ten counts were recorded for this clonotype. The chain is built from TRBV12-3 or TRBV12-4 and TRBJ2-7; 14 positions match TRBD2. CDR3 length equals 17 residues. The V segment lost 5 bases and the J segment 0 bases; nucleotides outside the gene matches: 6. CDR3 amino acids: CASSPRTSGGTSYEQYF. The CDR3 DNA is TGTGCCAGCAGTCCCCGGACTAGCGGGGGGACCTCCTACGAGCAGTACTTC.

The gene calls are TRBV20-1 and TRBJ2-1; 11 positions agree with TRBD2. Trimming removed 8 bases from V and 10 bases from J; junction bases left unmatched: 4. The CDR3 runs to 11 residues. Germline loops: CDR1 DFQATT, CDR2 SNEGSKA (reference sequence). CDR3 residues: CSSRLAGEQFF. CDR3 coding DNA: TGCAGTTCAAGACTAGCGGGGGAGCAGTTCTTC.

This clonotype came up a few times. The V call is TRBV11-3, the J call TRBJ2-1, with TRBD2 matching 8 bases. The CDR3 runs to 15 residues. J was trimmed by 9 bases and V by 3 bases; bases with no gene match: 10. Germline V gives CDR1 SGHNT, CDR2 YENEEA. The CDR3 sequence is CASSLSRGGFGEQFF. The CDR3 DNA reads TGTGCCAGCAGCTTGTCCCGGGGGGGCTTCGGTGAGCAGTTCTTC. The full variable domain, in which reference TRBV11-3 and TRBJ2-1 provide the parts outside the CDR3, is EAGVVQSPRYKIIEKKQPVAFWCNPISGHNTLYWYLQNLGQGPELLIRYENEEAVDDSQLPKDRFSAERLKGVDSTLKIQPAELGDSAVYLCASSLSRGGFGEQFFGPGTRLTVL.

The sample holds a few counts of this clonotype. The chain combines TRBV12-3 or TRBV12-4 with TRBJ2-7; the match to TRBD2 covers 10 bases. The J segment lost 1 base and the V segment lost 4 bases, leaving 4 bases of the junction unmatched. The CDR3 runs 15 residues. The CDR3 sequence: CASSWGLALSYEQYF. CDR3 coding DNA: TGTGCCAGCAGTTGGGGACTAGCGCTTTCCTACGAGCAGTACTTC.

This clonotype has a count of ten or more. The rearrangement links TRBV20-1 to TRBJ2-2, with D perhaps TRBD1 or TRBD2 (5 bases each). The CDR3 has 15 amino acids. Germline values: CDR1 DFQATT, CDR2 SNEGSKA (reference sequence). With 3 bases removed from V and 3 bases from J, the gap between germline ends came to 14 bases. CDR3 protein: CSASAPRGDTGELFF. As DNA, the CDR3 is TGCAGTGCTAGCGCACCTAGGGGAGACACCGGGGAGCTGTTTTTT.

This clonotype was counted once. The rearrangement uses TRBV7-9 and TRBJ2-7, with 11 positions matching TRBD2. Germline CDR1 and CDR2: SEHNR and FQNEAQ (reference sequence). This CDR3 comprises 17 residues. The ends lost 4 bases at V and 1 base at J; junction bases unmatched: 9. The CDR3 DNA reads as TGTGCCAGCAGCTCCCTACTAGCGGGAGTACAGTCCTACGAGCAGTACTTC. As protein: CASSSLLAGVQSYEQYF.

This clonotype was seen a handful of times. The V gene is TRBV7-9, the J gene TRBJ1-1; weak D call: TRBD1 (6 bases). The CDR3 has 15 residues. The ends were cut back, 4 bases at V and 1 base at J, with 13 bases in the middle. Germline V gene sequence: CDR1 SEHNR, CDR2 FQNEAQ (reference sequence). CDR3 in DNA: TGTGCCAGCAGCTCAAAGCAAGGGGGGAACACTGAAGCTTTCTTT. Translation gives CASSSKQGGNTEAFF.

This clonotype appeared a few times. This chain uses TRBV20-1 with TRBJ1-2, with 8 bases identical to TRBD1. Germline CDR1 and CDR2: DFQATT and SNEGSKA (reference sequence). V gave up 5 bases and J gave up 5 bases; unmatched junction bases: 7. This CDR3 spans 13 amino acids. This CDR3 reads CSAAGGSGYGYTF. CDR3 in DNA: TGCAGTGCTGCAGGGGGCAGTGGATATGGCTACACCTTC.

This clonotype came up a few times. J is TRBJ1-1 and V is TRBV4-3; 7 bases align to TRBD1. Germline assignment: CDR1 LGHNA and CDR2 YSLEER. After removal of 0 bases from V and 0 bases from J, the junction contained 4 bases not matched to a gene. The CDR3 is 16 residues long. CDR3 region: CASSQDRGNMNTEAFF. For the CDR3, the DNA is TGCGCCAGCAGCCAAGACAGGGGGAATATGAACACTGAAGCTTTCTTT.

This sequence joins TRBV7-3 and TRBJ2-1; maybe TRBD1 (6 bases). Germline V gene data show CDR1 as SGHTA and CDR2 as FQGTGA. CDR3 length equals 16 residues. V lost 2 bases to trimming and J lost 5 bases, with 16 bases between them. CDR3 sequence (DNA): TGTGCCAGCAGCTTAGGGCTGGGGGCTAGGGACAATGAGCAGTTCTTC. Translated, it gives CASSLGLGARDNEQFF.

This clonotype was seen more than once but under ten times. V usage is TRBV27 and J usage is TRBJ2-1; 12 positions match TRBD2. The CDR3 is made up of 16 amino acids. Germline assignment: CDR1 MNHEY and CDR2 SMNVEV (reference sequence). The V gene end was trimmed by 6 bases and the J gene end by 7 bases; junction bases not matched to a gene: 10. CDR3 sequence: CASSQSSGGAWNEQFF. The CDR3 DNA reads TGTGCCAGCAGCCAATCTAGCGGGGGGGCCTGGAATGAGCAGTTCTTC.

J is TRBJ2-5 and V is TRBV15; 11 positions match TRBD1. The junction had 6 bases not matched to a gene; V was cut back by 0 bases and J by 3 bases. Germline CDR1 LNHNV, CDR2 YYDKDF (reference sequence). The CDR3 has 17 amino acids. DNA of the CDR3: TGTGCCACCAGCAGAGATTTCGGACAGGGGGCTGAAGAGACCCAGTACTTC. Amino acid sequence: CATSRDFGQGAEETQYF.

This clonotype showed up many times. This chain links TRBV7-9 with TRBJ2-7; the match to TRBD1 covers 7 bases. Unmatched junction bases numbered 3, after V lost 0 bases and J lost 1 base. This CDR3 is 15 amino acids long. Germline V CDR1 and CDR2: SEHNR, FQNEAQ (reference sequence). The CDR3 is CASSLAQGVSYEQYF. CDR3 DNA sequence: TGTGCCAGCAGCTTAGCGCAGGGGGTATCCTACGAGCAGTACTTC.